This T cell receptor beta chain was observed in a study of CXCR3-negative and CXCR3-positive naive CD8 T cells. Findings of the study overall: In CXCR3-positive naive cells, the TRB CDR3s were more hydrophobic than in CXCR3-negative naive cells. The study inferred TCR strength from TRB CDR3 properties and found comparable surface CD5 between naive subsets.

Looked up from germline, CDR1 is KGHDR and CDR2 is SFDVKD. The CDR3 extends over 17 amino acids. The libraries of TRB cDNA were constructed through 5' RACE using UMI labels. With the 5' RACE reads reprocessed, TCRdb shows one record per CDR3 protein and no DNA. Its listing shows some 64,000 distinct CDR3 sequences. Worth noting for this clonotype: As yet, its antigen is unknown.

The TCR was taken from a human donor in good health. Some clones in this sample may be carry-over from other donors' samples. Material for sequencing was naive CXCR3+ CD8+ T cells from blood. Regarding subset: CD45RO-CCR7+CD27+CD95- naive CD8+ T cells expressing CXCR3 (TNR3+). The chain carries TRBV24-1 and TRBJ1-1. The CDR3 spells CATGGEGGDKVNTEAFF.